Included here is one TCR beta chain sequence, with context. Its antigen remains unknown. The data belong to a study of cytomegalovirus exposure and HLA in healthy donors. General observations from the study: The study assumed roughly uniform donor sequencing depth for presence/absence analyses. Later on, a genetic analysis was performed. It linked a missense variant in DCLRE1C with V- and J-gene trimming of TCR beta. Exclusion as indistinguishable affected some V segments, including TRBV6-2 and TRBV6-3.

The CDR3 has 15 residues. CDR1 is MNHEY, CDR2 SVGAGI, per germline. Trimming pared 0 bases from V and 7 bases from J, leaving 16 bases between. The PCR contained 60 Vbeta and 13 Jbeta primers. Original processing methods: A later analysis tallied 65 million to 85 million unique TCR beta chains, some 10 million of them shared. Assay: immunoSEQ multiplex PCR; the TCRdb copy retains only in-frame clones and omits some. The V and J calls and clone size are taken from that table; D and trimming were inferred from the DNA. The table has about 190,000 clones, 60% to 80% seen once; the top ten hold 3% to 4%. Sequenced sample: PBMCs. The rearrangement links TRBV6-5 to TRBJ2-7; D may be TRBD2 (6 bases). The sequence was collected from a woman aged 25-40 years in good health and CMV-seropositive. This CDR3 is CASSYSAVGGGEQYF. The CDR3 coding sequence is TGTGCCAGCAGTTACTCGGCCGTGGGAGGTGGAGAGCAGTACTTC.